The rows below give T cell receptor beta chains drawn from one sample of a study of T-cell reconstitution after alpha-beta-depleted transplantation in children. TCRdb re-called the PCR reads through MiXCR, storing one row per CDR3 protein. The sample lists about 190,000 distinct CDR3 sequences; about 6.4% were seen once. This sample comprised PBMCs from the stem cell graft donor, obtained from the stem cell graft. The receptor source for this set is a human donor who donated a stem cell graft to a child with Wiskott-Aldrich syndrome. Each CDR3 is given with its conserved first and last residue. D genes are given only for firm matches. Some rows have no size entry. The others give once, few or many, or a class for an expanded clone.

J,D,V,size,CDR3,DNA
TRBJ2-1,TRBD1,TRBV12-3/TRBV12-4,many,CASSRTGASEQFF,TGTGCCAGCAGTCGGACAGGGGCAAGTGAGCAGTTCTTC
TRBJ2-7,-,TRBV7-2,-,CASSLSAGQGSYEQYF,TGTGCCAGCAGCTTATCGGCGGGGCAAGGATCCTACGAGCAGTACTTC
TRBJ2-1,-,TRBV7-2,-,CASSLAVTGSYNEQFF,TGTGCCAGCAGCTTAGCGGTAACGGGGTCCTACAATGAGCAGTTCTTC
TRBJ1-4,-,TRBV27,few,CASSPGPYEKLFF,TGTGCCAGCAGTCCGGGACCCTATGAAAAACTGTTTTTT
TRBJ1-2,TRBD1,TRBV20-1,many,CSARTGKTYGYTF,TGCAGTGCTAGGACAGGGAAAACTTATGGCTACACCTTC
TRBJ2-5,-,TRBV20-1,many,CSARTGVETQYF,TGCAGTGCTAGGACCGGGGTAGAGACCCAGTACTTC
TRBJ1-1,TRBD1,TRBV5-1,-,CASTQQGAYTEAFF,TGCGCCAGCACCCAACAGGGGGCCTATACTGAAGCTTTCTTT
TRBJ1-1,-,TRBV12-3/TRBV12-4,many,CASSFSTGITEAFF,TGTGCCAGCAGTTTTAGTACGGGGATAACTGAAGCTTTCTTT
TRBJ2-2,TRBD2,TRBV10-3,many,CAASGGGTGELFF,TGTGCCGCCTCGGGAGGGGGAACCGGGGAGCTGTTTTTT
TRBJ1-2,TRBD1,TRBV12-3/TRBV12-4,many,CASKPPGQGAGGYTF,TGTGCCAGCAAACCACCGGGACAGGGGGCAGGAGGCTACACCTTC
TRBJ2-1,TRBD2,TRBV20-1,few,CSASPILAGGSSYNEQFF,TGCAGTGCTAGCCCCATACTAGCGGGGGGGAGCTCCTACAATGAGCAGTTCTTC
TRBJ2-1,-,TRBV12-3/TRBV12-4,many,CASSLGGIQQFF,TGTGCCAGCAGTTTGGGGGGTATACAGCAGTTCTTC
TRBJ2-1,TRBD1,TRBV9,many,CASSDRDSNFNEQFF,TGTGCCAGCAGCGACCGGGACAGCAATTTCAATGAGCAGTTCTTC
TRBJ1-1,-,TRBV24-1,many,CATRSYGENTEAFF,TGTGCCACCAGGTCTTACGGGGAGAACACTGAAGCTTTCTTT
TRBJ2-1,TRBD2,TRBV12-5,many,CASGLGLAGDNEQFF,TGTGCTAGTGGTTTGGGACTAGCGGGGGACAATGAGCAGTTCTTC